This T cell receptor (beta chain) originates from a study of CD8+ T cells in alopecia areata. As to treatment: oral pan-JAK inhibitor, 5-10 mg twice daily. cDNA reverse transcribed from extracted RNA served as the sequencing template. Using immunoSEQ multiplex PCR, the repertoire was profiled, and TCRdb retains in-frame clones only, with some absent. The sample yields about 94,000 clones, approximately 70% seen once. Germline CDR1 reads SGHDT; CDR2 reads YYEEEE. CDR3 length: 13 amino acids. Trimming removed 0 bases from V and 4 bases from J, with 8 bases in between. The material was CD8+ T cells sorted from blood, obtained around week 44, from a patient treated with tofacitinib. This clonotype originated in a human donor with alopecia areata. The chain has TRBV5-6 and TRBJ2-7, with D perhaps TRBD1 (6 bases). The CDR3 sequence: CASSLGGGYEQYF. The CDR3 DNA sequence: TGTGCCAGCAGCTTGGGAGGGGGATACGAGCAGTACTTC.